Below, 3 T cell receptor beta chains from the same sample are listed, as sequenced in a study of regulatory T cells in long-lasting Graves disease. With iRepertoire HTBI primers and Arm-PCR of CDR3 regions, TCR beta libraries were built. TCRdb re-derived calls from the multiplex PCR reads in MiXCR, one entry per CDR3 protein. The sample comprises 300,000 to 400,000 distinct CDR3 sequences, roughly 21% of which are singletons, and about 29% rests with the top ten. Described time point: persistent/refractory GD, antithyroid drugs over 5 years with positive TRAb. PBMCs provided the RNA from which the TCR library was made. Sequencing was performed on peripheral blood mononuclear cells (PBMCs), taken when the disease was refractory, from a patient treated with antithyroid drugs. Receptor source: a female donor with Graves disease.

The gene calls are TRBV4-3 and TRBJ2-3; TRBD1 agrees at 7 bases. This CDR3 is 15 amino acids long. Germline CDR1 and CDR2: LGHNA and YSLEER. The V gene end was trimmed by 6 bases and the J gene end by 3 bases; junction bases not matched to a gene: 9. The CDR3 is CASSQGEWRTDTQYF. CDR3 nucleotide sequence: TGCGCCAGCAGTCAGGGGGAATGGCGGACAGATACGCAGTATTTT.

CDR3 loop: CASRARQGPYEQYF. In DNA, the CDR3 is TGTGCCAGCAGGGCTAGACAGGGACCCTACGAGCAGTACTTC. V is TRBV12-3 or TRBV12-4 and J is TRBJ2-7, with 7 bases lining up with TRBD1. The V gene end was trimmed by 6 bases and the J gene end by 2 bases; junction bases not matched to a gene: 7. This CDR3 contains 14 residues.

This clonotype was recorded many times. V is TRBV2 and J is TRBJ2-2, with D unclear. This CDR3 comprises 16 residues. With 6 bases removed from V and 4 bases from J, the gap between germline ends came to 18 bases. Germline V gene sequence: CDR1 SNHLY, CDR2 FYNNEI. CDR3 DNA: TGTGCCAGCAGGGTCAAGTTGAGCTCGGGCACCGGGGAGCTGTTTTTT. Residues: CASRVKLSSGTGELFF.